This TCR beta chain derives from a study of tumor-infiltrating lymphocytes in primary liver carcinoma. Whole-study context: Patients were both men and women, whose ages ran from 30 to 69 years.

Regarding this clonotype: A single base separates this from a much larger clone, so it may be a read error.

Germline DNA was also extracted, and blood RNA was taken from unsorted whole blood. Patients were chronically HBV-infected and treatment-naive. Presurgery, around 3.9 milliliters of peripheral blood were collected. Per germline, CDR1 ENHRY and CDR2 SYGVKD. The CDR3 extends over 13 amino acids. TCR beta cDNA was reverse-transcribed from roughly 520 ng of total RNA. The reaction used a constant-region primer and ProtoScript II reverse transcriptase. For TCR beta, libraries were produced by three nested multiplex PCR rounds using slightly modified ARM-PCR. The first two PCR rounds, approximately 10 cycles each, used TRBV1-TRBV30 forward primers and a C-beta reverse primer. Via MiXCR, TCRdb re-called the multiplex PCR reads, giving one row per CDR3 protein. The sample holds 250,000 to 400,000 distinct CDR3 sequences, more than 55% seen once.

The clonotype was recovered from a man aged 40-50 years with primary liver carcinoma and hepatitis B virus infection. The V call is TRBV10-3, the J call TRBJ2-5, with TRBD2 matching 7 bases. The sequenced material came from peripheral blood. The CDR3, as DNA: TGTGCCACGACCCCGGGGTGGCGGGAGACCCAGTGCTTC. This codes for CATTPGWRETQCF.